This TCR beta chain comes out of a study of T-cell reconstitution after alpha-beta-depleted transplantation in children. General study results and limits: Several hundred graft clones that had expanded were reportedly the source of alpha-beta T cells about two months after transplant. A year had passed since transplant, and T-cell counts and diversity by then came mostly from newly produced T cells. Surviving recipient T cells and intrathymic progenitors accounted for some patients' high TCRbeta diversity at day 60.

V shed 2 bases and J shed 2 bases, with 10 bases lying between them. CDR1 and CDR2 (germline): SGHTA, FQGNSA. This CDR3 has 14 amino acids. This clonotype appeared many times. Antigen: not known. The TCRbeta library incorporated unique molecular identifiers. TCRdb called the PCR reads again in MiXCR, with one record for every CDR3 protein. Of 40,000 to 60,000 distinct CDR3 sequences listed, 7.5% to 10% are singletons. This TCR was sampled from a male patient between 2 and 10 years old who had a stem cell transplant for chronic granulomatous disease, so the T cells may come from the graft donor. The J gene is TRBJ2-7, the V gene TRBV7-2, with D perhaps being TRBD1 or TRBD2 (5 bases each). The sequencing here drew on PBMCs, mostly from graft donor cells, taken 60 days after TCRalphabeta/CD19-depleted stem cell transplant. As DNA, the CDR3 is TGTGCCAGCAGCTTACGGGACCCAGCCTACGAGCAGTACTTC. The encoded protein is CASSLRDPAYEQYF.